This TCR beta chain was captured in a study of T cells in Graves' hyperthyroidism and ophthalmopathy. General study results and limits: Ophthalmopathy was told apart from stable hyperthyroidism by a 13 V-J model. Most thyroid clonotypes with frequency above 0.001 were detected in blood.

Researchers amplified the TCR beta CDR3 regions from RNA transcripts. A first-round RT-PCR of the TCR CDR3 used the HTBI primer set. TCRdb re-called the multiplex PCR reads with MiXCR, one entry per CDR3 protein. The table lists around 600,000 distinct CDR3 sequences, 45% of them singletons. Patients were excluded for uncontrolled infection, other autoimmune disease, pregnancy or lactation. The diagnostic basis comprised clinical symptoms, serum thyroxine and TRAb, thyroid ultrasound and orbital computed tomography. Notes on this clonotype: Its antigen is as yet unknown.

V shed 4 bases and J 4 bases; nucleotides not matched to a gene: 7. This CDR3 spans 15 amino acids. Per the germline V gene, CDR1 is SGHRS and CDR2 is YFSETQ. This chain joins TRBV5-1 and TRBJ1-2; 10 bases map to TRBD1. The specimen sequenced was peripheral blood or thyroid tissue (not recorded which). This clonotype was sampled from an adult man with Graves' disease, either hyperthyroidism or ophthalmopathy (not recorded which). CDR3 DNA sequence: TGCGCCAGCAGCGTCGGGACAGGGGTTACCTATGGCTACACCTTC. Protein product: CASSVGTGVTYGYTF.